Shown below are 10 T cell receptor beta chains from a single sample sequenced in a study of blood T cell repertoires in COVID-19. The table came from immunoSEQ multiplex PCR; TCRdb's copy has only in-frame clones and leaves some out. The sample holds approximately 230,000 clones, roughly 87% seen once. Sequencing was done on a sample of peripheral blood. These receptors were taken from a man between 18 and 29 years old with active or convalescent COVID-19.

The V call is TRBV7-2, the J call TRBJ2-7, with unresolved D. The CDR3 runs 14 residues. Looked up from germline, CDR1 is SGHTA and CDR2 is FQGNSA. V lost 2 bases to trimming and J lost 5 bases, with 13 bases between them. The CDR3 region has the DNA TGTGCCAGCAGCTTACCGCGTGGGCCTGACGAGCAGTACTTC. Residues: CASSLPRGPDEQYF.

The V call is TRBV27, the J call TRBJ2-1; TRBD1 matches 12 bases. J lost 9 bases, V lost 0 bases, and 3 bases had no gene match. The CDR3 runs to 15 residues. Germline CDR1 is MNHEY and CDR2 is SMNVEV (reference sequence). DNA for the CDR3: TGTGCCAGCAGTTTATCCGGGACAGGGGGCGTTGAGCAGTTCTTC. As protein: CASSLSGTGGVEQFF.

This rearrangement joins TRBV20-1 to TRBJ2-3, with 12 bases identical to TRBD2. CDR1 is DFQATT, CDR2 SNEGSKA, per germline (reference sequence). This CDR3 is built from 17 residues. V lost 3 bases to trimming and J lost 4 bases; unmatched junction nucleotides: 11. CDR3 bases: TGCAGTGCTAGTGATCTAGCGGGAGGGCCCCTTGCAGATACGCAGTATTTT. Translated, it gives CSASDLAGGPLADTQYF.

The V gene is TRBV4-3, the J gene TRBJ2-2; D is unclear. Trimming removed 1 base at V and 5 bases at J, with 8 bases between. This CDR3 comprises 14 residues. Germline CDR1 LGHNA, CDR2 YSLEER. The CDR3 region has the DNA TGCGCCAGCAGCCAAGCCTTGAGGACCGGGGAGCTGTTTTTT. This encodes CASSQALRTGELFF.

This clone was detected a few times. CDR3 DNA sequence: TGTGCCAGCAGTGAAGCGCTTCAGGGGGCGAGGGAGACCCAGTACTTC. Its protein product is CASSEALQGARETQYF. This sequence joins TRBV2 and TRBJ2-5; 8 nucleotides match TRBD1. Trimming removed 0 bases from V and 5 bases from J; junction bases left unmatched: 8. Looked up from germline, CDR1 is SNHLY and CDR2 is FYNNEI. There are 16 residues in the CDR3.

This clone was recorded once. The junction shows a germline mismatch at one end, possibly a read error. The chain couples TRBV18 to TRBJ2-3, with TRBD2 matching 15 bases. Germline CDR1 reads KGHSH; CDR2 reads LQKENI. The CDR3 runs to 17 residues. The CDR3 spells CASSPLGLAGGTDTQYF. CDR3 coding DNA: TGTGCCAGCTCACCACTGGGACTAGCGGGGGGCACGGATACGCAGTATTTT.

The chain carries TRBV15 and TRBJ1-5; D call uncertain. Trimming took 0 bases from V and 7 from J, leaving 13 bases between them. CDR3 size: 15 residues. Germline loops: CDR1 LNHNV, CDR2 YYDKDF (reference sequence). This chain's CDR3 is CATSRDGKRVQPQHF. In DNA, the CDR3 is TGTGCCACCAGCAGAGATGGCAAGAGGGTCCAGCCCCAGCATTTT. The entire variable domain, with the rest obtained from reference TRBV15 and TRBJ1-5, is as follows: DAMVIQNPRYQVTQFGKPVTLSCSQTLNHNVMYWYQQKSSQAPKLLFHYYDKDFNNEADTPDNFQSRRPNTSFCFLDIRSPGLGDTAMYLCATSRDGKRVQPQHFGDGTRLSIL.

The chain couples TRBV28 to TRBJ2-1, with 7 bases lining up with TRBD2. The V gene's germline CDR1 is MDHEN and CDR2 SYDVKM. The V and J ends lost 8 bases and 3 bases, in that order; junction bases with no gene match: 4. The CDR3 has 13 residues. In DNA, the CDR3 is TGTGCCAGCGGGGCTAGCGGCTACAATGAGCAGTTCTTC. Amino acids: CASGASGYNEQFF.

J is TRBJ1-6 and V is TRBV13, with 7 bases aligning to TRBD1. V shed 6 bases and J 7 bases; nucleotides not matched to a gene: 12. The CDR3 has 16 amino acids. Germline loops: CDR1 PRHDT, CDR2 FYEKMQ (reference sequence). The CDR3 spells CASSYRTRGRNSPLHF. CDR3 bases: TGTGCCAGCAGTTATCGGACAAGGGGGCGGAATTCACCCCTCCACTTT.

The rearrangement uses TRBV19 and TRBJ1-1; D is unresolved. CDR1 and CDR2 (germline): LNHDA, SQIVND (reference sequence). The CDR3 is 16 amino acids. Trimming took 0 bases from V and 2 from J, leaving 13 bases between them. This CDR3 reads CASSIDGVSFNTEAFF. The CDR3 coding sequence is TGTGCCAGTAGTATAGATGGTGTCAGTTTTAACACTGAAGCTTTCTTT.